These 24 T cell receptor beta chains were all obtained from the same sample, sequenced in a study of blood T cell repertoires in COVID-19. Only in-frame clones appear in the TCRdb table, and some are missing; sequencing was by immunoSEQ multiplex PCR. Of 200,000 to 250,000 clones listed, roughly nine tenths are singletons. The material sequenced was peripheral blood. These receptors all come from a man aged 60 to 75 with acute or convalescent COVID-19.

The chain employs TRBV28 and TRBJ1-1, with D perhaps matching TRBD1 (6 bases). V lost 5 bases, J lost 5 bases, and 18 bases lay in between. The length of the CDR3 is 15 residues. CDR1 MDHEN and CDR2 SYDVKM come from the germline V gene. CDR3: CASSPGTPEKTEAFF. The CDR3 coding sequence is TGTGCCAGCAGTCCGGGGACACCAGAGAAGACTGAAGCTTTCTTT. The full variable domain, completed using reference TRBV28 and TRBJ1-1, is DVKVTQSSRYLVKRTGEKVFLECVQDMDHENMFWYRQDPGLGLRLIYFSYDVKMKEKGDIPEGYSVSREKKERFSLILESASTNQTSMYLCASSPGTPEKTEAFFGQGTRLTVV.

The chain links TRBV18 to TRBJ1-1; 9 nucleotides agree with TRBD1. After removal of 5 bases from V and 0 bases from J, the junction contained 10 bases not matched to a gene. Germline-derived CDR1 and CDR2 are KGHSH and LQKENI. This CDR3 contains 17 residues. CDR3 in DNA: TGTGCCAGCTCAGAACATACAGGGGGCGGATTGAACACTGAAGCTTTCTTT. Encoded protein: CASSEHTGGGLNTEAFF.

The rearrangement joins TRBV4-1 to TRBJ2-7; D uncertain. CDR3 length: 15 residues. Germline loops: CDR1 MGHRA, CDR2 YSYEKL. Trimming cost V 0 bases and J 2 bases, with 11 bases left between them. The CDR3 region has the DNA TGCGCCAGCAGCCAAGACCCGCCAGGCCCCTACGAGCAGTACTTC. The encoded protein is CASSQDPPGPYEQYF.

This chain joins TRBV30 and TRBJ2-1, with 10 bases lining up with TRBD2. V lost 0 bases to trimming and J lost 6 bases; unmatched junction nucleotides: 2. This CDR3 has 14 amino acids. The germline V gene has CDR1 GTSNPN and CDR2 SVGIG (reference sequence). The CDR3: CAWSVLAGVNEQFF. The CDR3 DNA reads TGTGCCTGGAGTGTCCTAGCGGGAGTCAATGAGCAGTTCTTC. The full variable domain, rest sourced from reference TRBV30 and TRBJ2-1, is SQTIHQWPATLVQPVGSPLSLECTVEGTSNPNLYWYRQAAGRGLQLLFYSVGIGQISSEVPQNLSASRPQDRQFILSSKKLLLSDSGFYLCAWSVLAGVNEQFFGPGTRLTVL.

This chain uses TRBV14 with TRBJ2-7; weak D call: TRBD2 (6 bases). Trimming pared 4 bases from V and 7 bases from J, leaving 14 bases between. The CDR3 spans 13 residues. Germline V gene lookup returns CDR1 SGHDN and CDR2 FVKESK. CDR3 amino acids: CASSLMGGWEQYF. CDR3 coding DNA: TGTGCCAGCAGCCTTATGGGAGGCTGGGAGCAGTACTTC.

The genes are TRBV10-3 and TRBJ2-5; 7 nucleotides align to TRBD2. J gave up 2 bases and V 10 bases, and 16 bases lay outside the gene matches. The CDR3 totals 16 residues. The germline V gene encodes CDR1 ENHRY and CDR2 SYGVKD. The CDR3 DNA sequence: TGTGCCACCGGCCGGCGGGCTAGCGGCTTACAAGAGACCCAGTACTTC. Residues: CATGRRASGLQETQYF.

The rearrangement joins TRBV28 to TRBJ2-3; the match to TRBD1 covers 7 bases. The trim removed 3 bases at V and 2 bases at J, leaving 2 bases unmatched. The CDR3 totals 14 residues. Germline V gene sequence: CDR1 MDHEN, CDR2 SYDVKM. The CDR3 nucleotides read TGTGCCAGCAGTTTGGGACAGATCACAGATACGCAGTATTTT. This encodes CASSLGQITDTQYF.

J is TRBJ1-3 and V is TRBV4-1, with D unresolved. The CDR3 extends over 17 amino acids. Germline V gives CDR1 MGHRA, CDR2 YSYEKL. V was cut by 0 bases and J by 0 bases, with 12 bases left in between. The CDR3 loop is CASSQEPSSSSGNTIYF. The CDR3 nucleotides are TGCGCCAGCAGCCAAGAACCCAGTTCAAGCTCTGGAAACACCATATATTTT.

DNA of the CDR3: TGTGCCAGCAGTTTAGGCAGGGTGGGCAATCAGCCCCAGCATTTT. It is translated as CASSLGRVGNQPQHF. This sequence joins TRBV28 and TRBJ1-5; D is perhaps TRBD1 (5 bases). This CDR3 region has 15 residues. Germline values: CDR1 MDHEN, CDR2 SYDVKM. The germline V and J ends were trimmed by 2 bases and 2 bases, with 10 bases remaining between them.

This chain connects TRBV4-2 to TRBJ2-5, with 15 bases aligning to TRBD2. The CDR3 consists of 16 residues. Trimming cost V 4 bases and J 5 bases; bases outside gene matches: 5. Germline CDR1 and CDR2: LGHNA and YNFKEQ. The CDR3: CASSRTSGRAGETQYF. For the CDR3, the DNA is TGTGCCAGCAGCCGGACTAGCGGGAGGGCCGGTGAGACCCAGTACTTC.

V is TRBV4-3 and J is TRBJ2-1; 8 positions match TRBD2. The V gene's germline CDR1 is LGHNA and CDR2 YSLEER. With V trimmed by 0 bases and J by 1 base, 5 bases remained unmatched. The CDR3 is 17 amino acids. For the CDR3, the DNA is TGCGCCAGCAGCCAAGAACGCGGGAGGTTTTCCTACAATGAGCAGTTCTTC. This gives the protein CASSQERGRFSYNEQFF.

The chain recombines TRBV7-9 with TRBJ2-1, with TRBD2 matching over 12 bases. Trimming cost V 6 bases and J 0 bases; bases outside gene matches: 6. CDR3 length: 17 amino acids. Germline V CDR1 and CDR2: SEHNR, FQNEAQ (reference sequence). The CDR3 sequence is CASRSGLAGTSYNEQFF. CDR3 coding DNA: TGTGCCAGCAGGTCGGGACTAGCGGGTACCTCCTACAATGAGCAGTTCTTC.

This clone was counted once. This rearrangement joins TRBV5-4 to TRBJ2-1; no clear D. The CDR3 has 14 amino acids. Germline V gene data show CDR1 as SGHNT and CDR2 as YYREEE (reference sequence). V was shortened by 0 bases and J by 6 bases, with 10 bases between the two germline ends. DNA for the CDR3: TGTGCCAGCAGCTTGGAGCACCTCCGCAATGAGCAGTTCTTC. This sequence encodes CASSLEHLRNEQFF.

The genes are TRBV2 and TRBJ2-5; D is ambiguous. In germline, CDR1 is SNHLY, CDR2 FYNNEI. With 2 bases removed from V and 2 bases from J, the gap between germline ends came to 12 bases. The CDR3 contains 15 residues. Here the CDR3 DNA reads TGTGCCAGCAGTGAAAGATCACGAACACAAGAGACCCAGTACTTC. It encodes CASSERSRTQETQYF.

J is TRBJ2-7 and V is TRBV11-2, with D unclear. Germline lookup yields CDR1 SGHAT and CDR2 FQNNGV. The CDR3 runs to 15 residues. V dropped 0 bases and J dropped 0 bases, with 9 bases sitting between them. The CDR3 DNA follows: TGTGCCAGCAGCTTAGATGTACTGAGCTCCTACGAGCAGTACTTC. This sequence encodes CASSLDVLSSYEQYF.

The chain recombines TRBV3-1 (or the pseudogene TRBV3-2) with TRBJ2-1, with 8 bases that match TRBD1. V lost 1 base to trimming and J lost 7 bases; unmatched junction nucleotides: 3. Germline-derived CDR1 and CDR2 are LGHDT and YNNKEL (reference sequence). The CDR3 covers 14 residues. CDR3 DNA: TGTGCCAGCAGCCAAGGCAGGGGGCTAAATGAGCAGTTCTTC. Residues: CASSQGRGLNEQFF.

This clone has a handful of counts. The same CDR3 is also encoded by other DNA sequences in this sample. The genes are TRBV5-1 and TRBJ1-2; 7 bases fit TRBD1. The CDR3 contains 15 residues. Germline V gene data show CDR1 as SGHRS and CDR2 as YFSETQ. J gave up 4 bases and V 1 base, and 7 bases lay outside the gene matches. Written as DNA, the CDR3 is TGCGCCAGCAGCTTGAAAGGGGGCCTCTCCTATGGCTACACCTTC. Translation: CASSLKGGLSYGYTF.

In this sample, this clone turned up once. V and J are TRBV6-5 and TRBJ2-5; D perhaps matches TRBD1 (5 bases). Germline V gene lookup returns CDR1 MNHEY and CDR2 SVGAGI. V was clipped by 6 bases and J by 5 bases, with 7 bases between them. The CDR3 runs 11 residues. CDR3 sequence reads: CASRKGETQYF. The CDR3 bases are TGTGCCAGCAGAAAGGGGGAGACCCAGTACTTC.

The chain employs TRBV4-1 and TRBJ1-3; D is unclear. V lost 4 bases to trimming and J lost 0 bases, with 10 bases between them. The CDR3 length is 15 residues. Per germline, CDR1 MGHRA and CDR2 YSYEKL. The CDR3 DNA follows: TGCGCCAGCAGCCTCGGAGCGAGCTCTGGAAACACCATATATTTT. This encodes CASSLGASSGNTIYF.

The CDR3 coding sequence is TGTGCCAGCAGCTTAGACCGACAGGGACCAGATACGCAGTATTTT. Its protein product is CASSLDRQGPDTQYF. The rearrangement uses TRBV7-3 and TRBJ2-3, with 7 nucleotides matching TRBD1. Unmatched junction bases numbered 6, after V lost 2 bases and J lost 4 bases. Germline lookup yields CDR1 SGHTA and CDR2 FQGTGA. The CDR3 covers 15 residues.

The genes are TRBV28 and TRBJ2-3, with D perhaps matching TRBD2 (6 bases). V shed 5 bases and J shed 1 base, with 10 bases lying between them. The CDR3 is made up of 14 amino acids. The germline V gene has CDR1 MDHEN and CDR2 SYDVKM. CDR3 in amino acids: CASSQPGGTDTQYF. The CDR3 DNA reads TGTGCCAGCAGTCAACCGGGGGGCACAGATACGCAGTATTTT.

This sequence joins TRBV19 and TRBJ2-1; 10 nucleotides align to TRBD2. The trim removed 4 bases at V and 4 bases at J, leaving 7 bases unmatched. CDR3 length: 16 residues. CDR1 is LNHDA, CDR2 SQIVND, per germline (reference sequence). CDR3 sequence reads: CASSRTIAGGYNEQFF. Here the CDR3 DNA reads TGTGCCAGTAGTAGGACCATAGCGGGAGGATACAATGAGCAGTTCTTC.

This chain links TRBV30 with TRBJ1-1; possible D gene TRBD1, 6 bases. The V gene's germline CDR1 is GTSNPN and CDR2 SVGIG (reference sequence). The germline V and J ends were trimmed by 2 bases and 8 bases, with 15 bases remaining between them. CDR3 length: 13 amino acids. The CDR3 reads CAWSRGFEGEAFF. The DNA for the CDR3 is TGTGCCTGGAGTAGGGGGTTTGAGGGGGAAGCTTTCTTT.

The chain joins TRBV7-2 to TRBJ2-7; 7 bases are a match to TRBD2. Germline V CDR1 and CDR2: SGHTA, FQGNSA. Trimming removed 1 base from V and 7 bases from J; junction bases left unmatched: 4. The CDR3 loop spans 13 amino acids. The DNA of the CDR3 is TGTGCCAGCAGCTTAGATCCAGCGGGGGAGCAGTACTTC. This encodes CASSLDPAGEQYF.